The subject of this entry is one T cell receptor (beta chain). This specimen belongs to a study of T cell responses to AZD1222 COVID-19 vaccine. The CDR3 consists of 14 residues. Between the trimmed V and J ends, which lost 5 bases and 14 bases, there was a span of 19 bases. Germline V lookup: CDR1 MNHEY, CDR2 SMNVEV (reference sequence). Method: immunoSEQ multiplex PCR; TCRdb's copy keeps in-frame clones and lacks some. Here the sample spans around 110,000 clones, around 92% being singletons. This sequence originates from an adult who received the AZD1222 COVID-19 vaccine. This specimen was peripheral blood, taken 28 days after the second AZD1222 dose. The gene calls are TRBV27 and TRBJ1-6; maybe TRBD1 (5 bases). CDR3 sequence (DNA): TGTGCCAGCAGTCCGGGACGGTTTTTAGGGGCCCTCCACTTT. Translation gives CASSPGRFLGALHF.